The 26 T cell receptor beta chains below all came from one sample that was sequenced in a study of T cell responses to AZD1222 COVID-19 vaccine. Using immunoSEQ multiplex PCR, the repertoire was profiled, and TCRdb retains in-frame clones only, with some absent. This sample has about 110,000 clones, with 70% to 90% found just once. The specimen was peripheral blood, collected on day 0 of AZD1222 vaccination. These receptors were taken from an adult in good health.

The V gene is TRBV5-4, the J gene TRBJ2-1, with 9 bases that match TRBD2. Germline CDR1 is SGHNT and CDR2 is YYREEE (reference sequence). The CDR3 sequence is 18 residues long. The ends lost 1 base at V and 4 bases at J; junction bases unmatched: 12. As DNA, the CDR3 is TGTGCCAGCAGCTTGCCCTCTAGCGGGGCCCGCTTTTACAATGAGCAGTTCTTC. Protein product: CASSLPSSGARFYNEQFF.

The V and J genes are TRBV2 and TRBJ2-1, with TRBD1 as a possible D gene (6 bases). Between the trimmed V and J ends, which lost 5 bases and 2 bases, there was a span of 13 bases. The germline gives CDR1 SNHLY, CDR2 FYNNEI. This CDR3 region has 15 residues. This chain's CDR3 is CASSPQGPPYNEQFF. CDR3 bases: TGTGCCAGCAGTCCACAGGGCCCCCCCTACAATGAGCAGTTCTTC.

V usage is TRBV5-5 and J usage is TRBJ1-5; D ambiguous. The CDR3 is 14 amino acids. V was trimmed by 0 bases and J by 3 bases, leaving 7 bases between them. CDR1 is SGHKS and CDR2 is YYEKEE in the germline V gene (reference sequence). The CDR3 DNA reads TGTGCCAGCAGCTTGGCCCCCCTCAATCAGCCCCAGCATTTT. Its protein is CASSLAPLNQPQHF.

Written as DNA, the CDR3 is TGTGCCAGCAGCTACCAACGAACGGGGACTGAAGCTTTCTTT. Protein sequence: CASSYQRTGTEAFF. This rearrangement joins TRBV11-2 to TRBJ1-1; no clear D. CDR1 is SGHAT, CDR2 FQNNGV, per germline. This CDR3 is built from 14 residues. Trimming removed 4 bases at V and 5 bases at J, with 14 bases between.

V and J are TRBV3-1 (or the pseudogene TRBV3-2) and TRBJ1-6; D not resolved. The V end lost 4 bases, the J end lost 7 bases, and 11 bases lay between the germline ends. Germline lookup yields CDR1 LGHDT and CDR2 YNNKEL (reference sequence). The CDR3 has 14 residues. The CDR3 nucleotides are TGTGCCAGCAGCCTCGAAACGGGGAATTCACCCCTCCACTTT. It is translated as CASSLETGNSPLHF.

The chain joins TRBV4-1 to TRBJ2-1; a weak D match, TRBD2 (6 bases). The CDR3 sequence is 17 residues long. The germline gives CDR1 MGHRA, CDR2 YSYEKL. Trimming stripped 3 bases from V and 4 bases from J, with 19 bases between. Written as DNA, the CDR3 is TGCGCCAGCAGCCAGGGGCTAGCGTTGGCTACGTACAATGAGCAGTTCTTC. Protein: CASSQGLALATYNEQFF.

The V call is TRBV18, the J call TRBJ2-2; D unclear. There are 14 residues in the CDR3. Germline V gene data show CDR1 as KGHSH and CDR2 as LQKENI. The V end was cut by 0 bases, the J end by 5 bases, with 7 bases between. CDR3 DNA: TGTGCCAGCTCACCACCGCAAGGGACCGGGGAGCTGTTTTTT. This encodes CASSPPQGTGELFF.

V and J are TRBV19 and TRBJ2-1; D unresolved. The germline V and J ends were trimmed by 5 bases and 3 bases, with 11 bases remaining between them. Germline V gene data show CDR1 as LNHDA and CDR2 as SQIVND (reference sequence). CDR3 length: 14 amino acids. This CDR3 is CASSALDLYNEQFF. In nucleotides, the CDR3 is TGTGCCAGTAGTGCCCTCGATCTCTACAATGAGCAGTTCTTC.

This chain links TRBV6-2 or TRBV6-3 with TRBJ2-5; D not certain. Germline values: CDR1 MNHEY, CDR2 SVGEGT. With 5 bases removed from V and 5 bases from J, the gap between germline ends came to 9 bases. The CDR3 has 12 residues. DNA for the CDR3: TGTGCCAGCAGTCCGTTGGGGGAGACCCAGTACTTC. Amino acid sequence: CASSPLGETQYF.

The chain uses TRBV6-4 and TRBJ1-6; 9 bases are a match to TRBD1. Germline V CDR1 and CDR2: MRHNA, SNTAGT. This CDR3 spans 16 amino acids. V lost 6 bases and J lost 8; bases outside the gene matches: 11. CDR3 in DNA: TGTGCCAGCAGCCGCAGCCGGGACAGGGCCGATTCACCCCTCCACTTT. Its protein product is CASSRSRDRADSPLHF.

The chain uses TRBV6-5 and TRBJ1-1; D ambiguous. The ends were cut back, 0 bases at V and 1 base at J, with 12 bases in the middle. The V gene's germline CDR1 is MNHEY and CDR2 SVGAGI. The CDR3 contains 16 residues. DNA for the CDR3: TGTGCCAGCAGTTACTCGACCCGACGGGCGAACACTGAAGCTTTCTTT. Translating it yields CASSYSTRRANTEAFF.

The chain couples TRBV29-1 to TRBJ1-2; no clear D gene. This CDR3 contains 12 residues. Per the germline V gene, CDR1 is SQVTM and CDR2 is ANQGSEA. V dropped 3 bases and J dropped 3 bases, with 8 bases sitting between them. Here the CDR3 reads CSVEGDDYGYTF. CDR3 coding DNA: TGCAGCGTTGAGGGCGATGACTATGGCTACACCTTC.

The chain couples TRBV7-3 to TRBJ1-1; D possibly corresponds to TRBD1 (6 bases). The V gene lost 5 bases and the J gene lost 8 bases, with 21 bases spanning the gap. Per the germline V gene, CDR1 is SGHTA and CDR2 is FQGTGA. The CDR3 length is 15 residues. CDR3 in amino acids: CASSGGGRRFQEAFF. The CDR3 region has the DNA TGTGCCAGCAGCGGTGGGGGCAGGCGGTTCCAAGAAGCTTTCTTT.

A note on this clone: The sample has other DNA sequences that encode this CDR3 too. CDR3 amino acids: CASSSLGGNTEAFF. The CDR3 bases are TGTGCCAGCAGCAGTTTGGGGGGTAACACTGAAGCTTTCTTT. V usage is TRBV14 and J usage is TRBJ1-1; D might be TRBD1 (5 bases). The CDR3 is 14 amino acids. Trimming left V 5 bases short and J 2 bases short, with 12 bases between. Germline assignment: CDR1 SGHDN and CDR2 FVKESK.

This clone was found once. V is TRBV20-1 and J is TRBJ1-2; no definite D call. The germline V and J ends were trimmed by 0 bases and 8 bases, with 7 bases remaining between them. This CDR3 has 11 amino acids. From germline, CDR1 is DFQATT and CDR2 SNEGSKA (reference sequence). CDR3 in amino acids: CSARDKRGYTF. CDR3 sequence (DNA): TGCAGTGCTAGAGATAAGAGGGGCTACACCTTC.

The chain links TRBV2 to TRBJ1-1, with no clear D. The V and J ends lost 6 bases and 0 bases respectively, with 8 bases between them. CDR1 is SNHLY, CDR2 FYNNEI, per germline. The CDR3 has 13 amino acids. CDR3 sequence (DNA): TGTGCCAGCAGGGAGAATCTGAACACTGAAGCTTTCTTT. Its translation: CASRENLNTEAFF.

The chain joins TRBV7-8 to TRBJ2-3; 10 positions match TRBD1. Trimming cost V 4 bases and J 4 bases; bases outside gene matches: 8. In germline, CDR1 is SGHVS, CDR2 FQNEAQ. The CDR3 length is 16 residues. The CDR3 loop reads CASSSTGGASSDTQYF. DNA of the CDR3: TGTGCCAGCAGCTCGACAGGGGGCGCAAGTTCAGATACGCAGTATTTT.

This rearrangement joins TRBV15 to TRBJ2-3, with D tentatively TRBD1 or TRBD2 (5 bases each). Germline-derived CDR1 and CDR2 are LNHNV and YYDKDF (reference sequence). This CDR3 comprises 14 residues. V was shortened by 1 base and J by 4 bases, with 9 bases between the two germline ends. For the CDR3, the DNA is TGTGCCACCAGCAGAGGGGGACCCTCAGATACGCAGTATTTT. This sequence encodes CATSRGGPSDTQYF.

The rearrangement uses TRBV7-2 and TRBJ1-5; D perhaps matches TRBD1 (5 bases). Per the germline V gene, CDR1 is SGHTA and CDR2 is FQGNSA. V was cut by 4 bases and J by 5 bases, with 15 bases left in between. The CDR3 runs to 15 residues. The CDR3 DNA reads as TGTGCCAGCAGCTCATCCGGGACTTTGGATCAGCCCCAGCATTTT. Its translation is CASSSSGTLDQPQHF.

This clone was observed a single time. The chain recombines TRBV30 with TRBJ1-5; D ambiguous. The CDR3 extends over 13 amino acids. The V and J ends lost 3 bases and 3 bases respectively, with 9 bases between them. Looked up from germline, CDR1 is GTSNPN and CDR2 is SVGIG (reference sequence). As DNA, the CDR3 is TGTGCCTGGAGGAAAGGAAACAATCAGCCCCAGCATTTT. The encoded protein is CAWRKGNNQPQHF.

This rearrangement joins TRBV28 to TRBJ2-7; 9 bases align to TRBD2. The CDR3 length is 14 residues. Germline trimming cut 3 bases from V and 2 bases from J; bases unmatched to any gene: 2. Germline CDR1 and CDR2: MDHEN and SYDVKM. This CDR3 reads CASSLLAGPYEQYF. CDR3 sequence (DNA): TGTGCCAGCAGTTTGCTAGCGGGACCCTACGAGCAGTACTTC.

This chain uses TRBV14 with TRBJ1-1; TRBD1 aligns across 7 bases. Germline values: CDR1 SGHDN, CDR2 FVKESK. The V and J ends lost 4 bases and 5 bases, in that order; junction bases with no gene match: 4. The CDR3 is made up of 13 amino acids. This CDR3 reads CASSRLRGTEAFF. CDR3 in DNA: TGTGCCAGCAGCCGCCTCAGGGGGACTGAAGCTTTCTTT.

J is TRBJ1-1 and V is TRBV19, with a tentative D call TRBD1 (6 bases). The germline gives CDR1 LNHDA, CDR2 SQIVND (reference sequence). The CDR3 sequence is 13 residues long. With 7 bases removed from V and 6 bases from J, the gap between germline ends came to 15 bases. CDR3 in DNA: TGTGCCAGTAACGCCTTTAAGGGGGCTGAAGCTTTCTTT. This encodes CASNAFKGAEAFF.

The V gene is TRBV7-8, the J gene TRBJ2-1; TRBD2 matches 7 bases. Unmatched junction bases numbered 9, after V lost 3 bases and J lost 10 bases. The germline V gene has CDR1 SGHVS and CDR2 FQNEAQ. There are 14 residues in the CDR3. The CDR3 DNA reads as TGTGCCAGCAGCTTGGGGGAGGGCCGTCAGGAGCAGTTCTTC. It yields the protein CASSLGEGRQEQFF.

V gene TRBV2 combines with J gene TRBJ1-6, with TRBD1 identical over 7 bases. Per germline, CDR1 SNHLY and CDR2 FYNNEI. The CDR3 loop spans 16 amino acids. The junction had 9 bases not matched to a gene; V was cut back by 1 base and J by 9 bases. The CDR3 coding sequence is TGTGCCAGCAGTGAAGTGGGCAGGGGGAGCGGTTCACCCCTCCACTTT. Amino acid sequence: CASSEVGRGSGSPLHF.

This sequence joins TRBV4-3 and TRBJ1-4; 10 bases align to TRBD1. The CDR3 runs to 16 residues. CDR1 and CDR2 (germline): LGHNA, YSLEER. V shed 1 base and J 4 bases; nucleotides not matched to a gene: 3. In nucleotides, the CDR3 is TGCGCCAGCAGCCAAGGGGACAGGGGAAATAATGAAAAACTGTTTTTT. Its translation is CASSQGDRGNNEKLFF.